The 7 T cell receptor beta chains below were found in one sample sequenced in a study of tumour-infiltrating T cells in Burkitt lymphoma. This table comes from immunoSEQ multiplex PCR, and its TCRdb copy is limited to in-frame clones, with some not included. The sample shows 2,000 to 2,500 clones, 14% to 15% of them seen only once. The sequencing input was tumor tissue. The receptors stem from a human donor with Burkitt lymphoma.

This clone was observed a few times. This sequence joins TRBV7-3 and TRBJ2-2, with a possible D match to TRBD2 (5 bases). CDR1 and CDR2 from the germline V gene are SGHTA and FQGTGA. This CDR3 contains 14 residues. V was shortened by 5 bases and J by 4 bases, with 11 bases between the two germline ends. The CDR3 DNA is TGTGCCAGCAGCCACGGAGGCCCCACCGGGGAGCTGTTTTTT. This encodes CASSHGGPTGELFF.

This chain connects TRBV5-1 to TRBJ1-1; unclear D gene. V was pared by 0 bases and J by 0 bases, with 6 bases between. Per germline, CDR1 SGHRS and CDR2 YFSETQ. CDR3 length: 14 amino acids. The CDR3 region is CASSLGDVNTEAFF. CDR3 DNA: TGCGCCAGCAGCTTGGGGGATGTGAACACTGAAGCTTTCTTT.

The table lists this clone with a few counts. The genes are TRBV28 and TRBJ1-4; D unresolved. The CDR3 sequence is 14 residues long. CDR1 MDHEN and CDR2 SYDVKM come from the germline V gene. Deletions cut 6 bases from V and 5 bases from J, with 13 bases between. CDR3: CASRGGPINEKLFF. The CDR3 nucleotides are TGTGCCAGCAGGGGCGGACCGATAAATGAAAAACTGTTTTTT.

This clone was seen only a few times. V usage is TRBV19 and J usage is TRBJ1-2; no clear D. The CDR3 is 13 amino acids. Germline values: CDR1 LNHDA, CDR2 SQIVND (reference sequence). V shed 0 bases and J shed 8 bases, with 10 bases lying between them. CDR3: CASSIDEIKGYTF. CDR3 DNA sequence: TGTGCCAGTAGTATAGATGAGATTAAGGGCTACACCTTC.

This clone was observed a handful of times. The chain couples TRBV7-9 to TRBJ1-1; tentatively, D is TRBD1 (6 bases). In germline, CDR1 is SEHNR, CDR2 FQNEAQ (reference sequence). Trimming stripped 5 bases from V and 1 base from J, with 14 bases between. The CDR3 contains 15 residues. The CDR3 DNA follows: TGTGCCAGCAGCCCAGAAGGGACACCGAACACTGAAGCTTTCTTT. It translates to CASSPEGTPNTEAFF.

This clone appeared a few times. The genes are TRBV4-1 and TRBJ2-1; maybe TRBD2 (6 bases). Trimming left V 0 bases short and J 10 bases short, with 16 bases between. The CDR3 has 15 amino acids. CDR1 and CDR2 (germline): MGHRA, YSYEKL. The CDR3 DNA reads TGCGCCAGCAGCCAAGATTATTATCGGCTAGCGGAGCAGTTCTTC. This encodes CASSQDYYRLAEQFF.

The table lists this clone with a few counts. The chain joins TRBV27 to TRBJ1-2; tentatively, D is TRBD1 (5 bases). The CDR3 runs 14 residues. CDR1 is MNHEY and CDR2 is SMNVEV in the germline V gene (reference sequence). Trimming removed 3 bases at V and 3 bases at J, with 11 bases between. In DNA form, the CDR3 reads TGTGCCAGCAGTTTGTCGGGGGTTGACTATGGCTACACCTTC. This sequence encodes CASSLSGVDYGYTF.